This TCR beta chain comes out of a study of blood T cell repertoires in COVID-19. Looking at the study overall: Acute-phase and convalescent COVID-19 samples originated in the United States, Italy and Spain.

In the authors' workflow: Reference gene primer amplification yielded estimated nucleated cell counts. Sequencing was performed with immunoSEQ multiplex PCR; in TCRdb, only in-frame clones are kept and a portion is missing. V, J and clone size are those of that table, while D and trimming were read from the DNA. Here the sample spans 150,000 to 200,000 clones, about four fifths being singletons. Enrollment of patients from Seattle took place during active infection, with longitudinal follow-up. Germline CDR1 reads SGHNT; CDR2 reads YYREEE (reference sequence). The germline V and J ends were trimmed by 0 bases and 7 bases, with 8 bases remaining between them. CDR3 size: 13 residues.

The clonotype originates from a woman between 70 and 85 years old with COVID-19, enrolled during active disease. Sequenced sample: peripheral blood. The chain carries TRBV5-4 and TRBJ2-1; D remains unclear. The CDR3: CASSLASRNEQFF. For the CDR3, the DNA is TGTGCCAGCAGCTTGGCATCGAGGAATGAGCAGTTCTTC. Together with reference TRBV5-4 and TRBJ2-1, the CDR3 gives the full variable domain: ETGVTQSPTHLIKTRGQQVTLRCSSQSGHNTVSWYQQALGQGPQFIFQYYREEENGRGNFPPRFSGLQFPNYSSELNVNALELDDSALYLCASSLASRNEQFFGPGTRLTVL.